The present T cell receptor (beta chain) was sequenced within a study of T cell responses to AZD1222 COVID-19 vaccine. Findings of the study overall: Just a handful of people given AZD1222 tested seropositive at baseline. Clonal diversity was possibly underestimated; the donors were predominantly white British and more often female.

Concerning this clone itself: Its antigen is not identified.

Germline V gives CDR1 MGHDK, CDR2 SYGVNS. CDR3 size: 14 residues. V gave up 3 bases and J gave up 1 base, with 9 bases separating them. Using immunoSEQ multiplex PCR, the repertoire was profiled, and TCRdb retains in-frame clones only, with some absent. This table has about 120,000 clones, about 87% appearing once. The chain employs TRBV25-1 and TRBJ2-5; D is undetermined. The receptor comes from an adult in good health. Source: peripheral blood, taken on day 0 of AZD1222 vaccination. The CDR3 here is CASSEPSPQETQYF. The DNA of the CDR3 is TGTGCCAGCAGTGAGCCCAGCCCCCAAGAGACCCAGTACTTC.